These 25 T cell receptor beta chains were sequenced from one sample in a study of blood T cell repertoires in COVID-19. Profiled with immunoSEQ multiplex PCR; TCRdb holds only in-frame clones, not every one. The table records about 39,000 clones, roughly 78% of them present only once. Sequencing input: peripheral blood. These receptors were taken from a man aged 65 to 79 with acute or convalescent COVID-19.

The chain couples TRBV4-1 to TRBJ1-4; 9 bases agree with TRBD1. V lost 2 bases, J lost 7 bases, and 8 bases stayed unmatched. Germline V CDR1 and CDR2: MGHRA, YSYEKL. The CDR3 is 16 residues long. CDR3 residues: CASSQPKGTGSEKLFF. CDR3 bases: TGCGCCAGCAGCCAACCAAAAGGGACAGGGAGTGAAAAACTGTTTTTT.

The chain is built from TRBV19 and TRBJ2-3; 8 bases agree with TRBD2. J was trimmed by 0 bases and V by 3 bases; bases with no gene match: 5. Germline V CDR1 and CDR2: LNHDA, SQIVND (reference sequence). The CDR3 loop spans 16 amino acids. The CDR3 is CASSIWASGSTDTQYF. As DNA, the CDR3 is TGTGCCAGTAGTATTTGGGCTAGCGGGAGCACAGATACGCAGTATTTT.

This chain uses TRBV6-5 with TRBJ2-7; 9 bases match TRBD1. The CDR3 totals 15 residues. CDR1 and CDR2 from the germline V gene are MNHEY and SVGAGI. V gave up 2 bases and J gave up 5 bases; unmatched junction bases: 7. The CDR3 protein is CASSYNDRGFNEQYF. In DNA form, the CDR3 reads TGTGCCAGCAGTTACAACGACAGGGGGTTCAACGAGCAGTACTTC.

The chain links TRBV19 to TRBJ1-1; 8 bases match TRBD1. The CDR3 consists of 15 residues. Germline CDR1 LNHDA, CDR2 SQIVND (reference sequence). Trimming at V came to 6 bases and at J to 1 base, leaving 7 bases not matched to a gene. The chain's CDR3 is CASRPRTGKNTEAFF. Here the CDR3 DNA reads TGTGCCAGTAGACCTCGGACAGGGAAGAACACTGAAGCTTTCTTT.

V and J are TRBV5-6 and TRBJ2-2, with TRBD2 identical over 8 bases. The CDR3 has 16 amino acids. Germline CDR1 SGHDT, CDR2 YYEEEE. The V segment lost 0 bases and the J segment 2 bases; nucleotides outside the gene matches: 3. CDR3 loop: CASSLGLAFNTGELFF. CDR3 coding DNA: TGTGCCAGCAGCTTGGGACTAGCGTTCAACACCGGGGAGCTGTTTTTT.

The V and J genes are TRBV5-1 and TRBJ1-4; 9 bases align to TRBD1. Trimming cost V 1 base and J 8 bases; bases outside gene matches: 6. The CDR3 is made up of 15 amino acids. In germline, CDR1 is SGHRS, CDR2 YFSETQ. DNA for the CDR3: TGCGCCAGCAGCTTGACAGGGGGCGCCCAGGAAAAACTGTTTTTT. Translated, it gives CASSLTGGAQEKLFF.

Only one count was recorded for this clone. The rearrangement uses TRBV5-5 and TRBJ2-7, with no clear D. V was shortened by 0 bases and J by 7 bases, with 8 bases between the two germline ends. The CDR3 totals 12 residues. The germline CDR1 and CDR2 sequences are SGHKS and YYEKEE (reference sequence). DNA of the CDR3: TGTGCCAGCAGCTTGGCTTCCGGGGAGCAGTACTTC. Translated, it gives CASSLASGEQYF. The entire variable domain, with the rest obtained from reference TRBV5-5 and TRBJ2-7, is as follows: DAGVTQSPTHLIKTRGQQVTLRCSPISGHKSVSWYQQVLGQGPQFIFQYYEKEERGRGNFPDRFSARQFPNYSSELNVNALLLGDSALYLCASSLASGEQYFGPGTRLTVT.

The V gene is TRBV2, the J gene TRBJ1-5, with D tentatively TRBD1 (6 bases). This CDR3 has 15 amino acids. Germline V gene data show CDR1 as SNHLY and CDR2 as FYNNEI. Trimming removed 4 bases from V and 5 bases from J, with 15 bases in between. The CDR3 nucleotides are TGTGCCAGCAGTGTAGTCCGGGACACCTATCAGCCCCAGCATTTT. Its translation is CASSVVRDTYQPQHF.

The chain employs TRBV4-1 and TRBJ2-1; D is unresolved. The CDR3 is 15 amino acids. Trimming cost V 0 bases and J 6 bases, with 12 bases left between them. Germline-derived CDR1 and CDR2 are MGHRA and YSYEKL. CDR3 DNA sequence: TGCGCCAGCAGCCAAGAGGTGCGGCTTCTCAATGAGCAGTTCTTC. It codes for CASSQEVRLLNEQFF.

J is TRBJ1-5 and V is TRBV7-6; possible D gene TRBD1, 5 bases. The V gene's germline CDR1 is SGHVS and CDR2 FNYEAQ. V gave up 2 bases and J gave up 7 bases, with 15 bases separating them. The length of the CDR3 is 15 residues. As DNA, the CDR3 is TGTGCCAGCAGCTTACAGTCAGGGCTTAACCAGCCCCAGCATTTT. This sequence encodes CASSLQSGLNQPQHF. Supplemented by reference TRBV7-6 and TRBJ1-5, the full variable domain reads GAGVSQSPRYKVTKRGQDVALRCDPISGHVSLYWYRQALGQGPEFLTYFNYEAQQDKSGLPNDRFSAERPEGSISTLTIQRTEQRDSAMYRCASSLQSGLNQPQHFGDGTRLSIL.

The CDR3, as DNA: TGTGCCAGCAGTATCCAGGGGGTCTATGGCTACACCTTC. This sequence encodes CASSIQGVYGYTF. The rearrangement uses TRBV28 and TRBJ1-2; TRBD1 aligns across 7 bases. The trim removed 5 bases at V and 4 bases at J, leaving 4 bases unmatched. This CDR3 has 13 residues. From germline, CDR1 is MDHEN and CDR2 SYDVKM.

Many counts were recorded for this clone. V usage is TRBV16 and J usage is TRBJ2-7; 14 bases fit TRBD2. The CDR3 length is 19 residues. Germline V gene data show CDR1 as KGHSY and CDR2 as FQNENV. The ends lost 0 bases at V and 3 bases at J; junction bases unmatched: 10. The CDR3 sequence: CASSQSGLAGEGGHYEQYF. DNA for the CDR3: TGTGCCAGCAGCCAATCGGGACTAGCGGGAGAGGGAGGACACTACGAGCAGTACTTC.

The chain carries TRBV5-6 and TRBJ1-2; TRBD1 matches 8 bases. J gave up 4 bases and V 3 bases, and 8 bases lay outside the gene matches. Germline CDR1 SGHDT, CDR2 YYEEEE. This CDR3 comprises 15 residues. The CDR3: CASSSLAGGAYGYTF. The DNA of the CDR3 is TGTGCCAGCAGCTCCCTTGCAGGGGGCGCCTATGGCTACACCTTC.

The CDR3 loop is CASSLAGEGYTF. The CDR3, as DNA: TGTGCCAGCAGCTTAGCCGGGGAAGGCTACACCTTC. The genes are TRBV7-9 and TRBJ1-2; D gene ambiguous. The CDR3 sequence is 12 residues long. In germline, CDR1 is SEHNR, CDR2 FQNEAQ (reference sequence). V was clipped by 0 bases and J by 8 bases, with 7 bases between them.

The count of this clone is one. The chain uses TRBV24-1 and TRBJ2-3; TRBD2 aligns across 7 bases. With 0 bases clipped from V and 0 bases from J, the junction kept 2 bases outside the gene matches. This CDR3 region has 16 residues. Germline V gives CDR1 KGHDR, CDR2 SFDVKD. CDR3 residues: CATSDLGSGSTDTQYF. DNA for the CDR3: TGTGCCACCAGTGATTTGGGTAGCGGGAGCACAGATACGCAGTATTTT.

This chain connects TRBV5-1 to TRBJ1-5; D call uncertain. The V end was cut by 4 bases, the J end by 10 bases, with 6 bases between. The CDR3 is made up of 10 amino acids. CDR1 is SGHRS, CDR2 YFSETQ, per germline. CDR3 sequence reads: CASSPFPQHF. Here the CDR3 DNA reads TGCGCCAGCAGCCCCTTTCCCCAGCATTTT. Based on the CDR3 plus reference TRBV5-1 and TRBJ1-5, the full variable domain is KAGVTQTPRYLIKTRGQQVTLSCSPISGHRSVSWYQQTPGQGLQFLFEYFSETQRNKGNFPGRFSGRQFSNSRSEMNVSTLELGDSALYLCASSPFPQHFGDGTRLSIL.

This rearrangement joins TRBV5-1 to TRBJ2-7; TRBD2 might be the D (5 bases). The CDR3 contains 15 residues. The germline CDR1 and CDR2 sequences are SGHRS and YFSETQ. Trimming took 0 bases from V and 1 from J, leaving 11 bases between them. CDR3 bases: TGCGCCAGCAGCTTGGCCGCCGGGGTTTCCTACGAGCAGTACTTC. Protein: CASSLAAGVSYEQYF.

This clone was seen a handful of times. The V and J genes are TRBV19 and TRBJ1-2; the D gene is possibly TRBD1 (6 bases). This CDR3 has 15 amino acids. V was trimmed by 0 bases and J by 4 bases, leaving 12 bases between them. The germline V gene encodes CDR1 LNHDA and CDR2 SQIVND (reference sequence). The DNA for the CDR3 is TGTGCCAGTAGTATAGAACACAGGGTTGGCTATGGCTACACCTTC. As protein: CASSIEHRVGYGYTF.

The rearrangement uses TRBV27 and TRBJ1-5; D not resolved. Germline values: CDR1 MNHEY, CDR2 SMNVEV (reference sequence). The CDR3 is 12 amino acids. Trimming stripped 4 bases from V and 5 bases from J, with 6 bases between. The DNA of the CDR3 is TGTGCCAGCAGTTCCCGTTATCAGCCCCAGCATTTT. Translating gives CASSSRYQPQHF.

CDR3 loop: CASSPWDRVSPQHF. DNA of the CDR3: TGTGCCAGCAGTCCCTGGGACAGGGTATCCCCCCAGCATTTT. The rearrangement links TRBV27 to TRBJ1-5, with TRBD1 identical over 9 bases. Germline V gene data show CDR1 as MNHEY and CDR2 as SMNVEV (reference sequence). V shed 5 bases, J shed 10 bases, and the junction held 9 bases outside the gene matches. CDR3 size: 14 residues.

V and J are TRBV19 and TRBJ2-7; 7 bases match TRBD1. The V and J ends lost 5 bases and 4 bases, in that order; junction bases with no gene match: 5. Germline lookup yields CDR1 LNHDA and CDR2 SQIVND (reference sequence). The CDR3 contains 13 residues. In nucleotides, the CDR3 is TGTGCCAGTAGTTCGACAGGGATTTACGAGCAGTACTTC. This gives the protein CASSSTGIYEQYF.

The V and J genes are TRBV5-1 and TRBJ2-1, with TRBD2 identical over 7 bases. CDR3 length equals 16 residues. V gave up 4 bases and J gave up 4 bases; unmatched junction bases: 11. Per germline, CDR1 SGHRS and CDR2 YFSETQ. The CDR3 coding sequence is TGCGCCAGCAGCCCACACGGGGCTAGCGGTTACAATGAGCAGTTCTTC. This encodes CASSPHGASGYNEQFF.

CDR3 DNA: TGTGCCAGCAGCCGCGCGGCGGGGGCCTACAATGAGCAGTTCTTC. Protein product: CASSRAAGAYNEQFF. The chain links TRBV14 to TRBJ2-1; 7 nucleotides line up with TRBD2. Trimming took 4 bases from V and 2 from J; bases not matched to a gene: 5. Per germline, CDR1 SGHDN and CDR2 FVKESK. This CDR3 comprises 15 residues.

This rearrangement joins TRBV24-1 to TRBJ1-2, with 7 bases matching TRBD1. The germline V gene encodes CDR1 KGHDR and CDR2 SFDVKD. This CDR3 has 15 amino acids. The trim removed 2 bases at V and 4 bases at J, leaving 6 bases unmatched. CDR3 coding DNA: TGTGCCACCAGTGATTCCCACAGGGGAATCTATGGCTACACCTTC. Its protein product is CATSDSHRGIYGYTF.

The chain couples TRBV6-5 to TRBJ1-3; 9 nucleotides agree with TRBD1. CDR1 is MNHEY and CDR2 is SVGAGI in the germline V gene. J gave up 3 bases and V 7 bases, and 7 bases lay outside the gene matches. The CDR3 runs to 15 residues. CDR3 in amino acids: CASNTGTGFGNTIYF. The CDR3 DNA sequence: TGTGCCAGCAACACCGGGACAGGGTTTGGAAACACCATATATTTT.